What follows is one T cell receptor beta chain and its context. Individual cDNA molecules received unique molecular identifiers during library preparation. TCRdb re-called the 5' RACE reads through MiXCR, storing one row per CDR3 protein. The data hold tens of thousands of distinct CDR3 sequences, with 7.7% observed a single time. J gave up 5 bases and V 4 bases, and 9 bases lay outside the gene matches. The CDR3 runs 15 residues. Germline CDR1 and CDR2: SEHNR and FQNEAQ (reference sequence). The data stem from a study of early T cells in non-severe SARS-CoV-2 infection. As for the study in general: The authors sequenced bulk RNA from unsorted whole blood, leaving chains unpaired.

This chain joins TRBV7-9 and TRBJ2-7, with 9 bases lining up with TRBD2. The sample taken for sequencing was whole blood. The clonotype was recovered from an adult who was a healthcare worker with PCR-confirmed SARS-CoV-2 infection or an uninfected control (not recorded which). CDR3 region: CASSSNPGTSNEQYF. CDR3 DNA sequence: TGTGCCAGCAGCTCTAACCCCGGGACTAGCAACGAGCAGTACTTC. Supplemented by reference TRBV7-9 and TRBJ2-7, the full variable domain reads DTGVSQNPRHKITKRGQNVTFRCDPISEHNRLYWYRQTLGQGPEFLTYFQNEAQLEKSRLLSDRFSAERPKGSFSTLEIQRTEQGDSAMYLCASSSNPGTSNEQYFGPGTRLTVT.